These 25 T cell receptor beta chains were all obtained from the same sample, sequenced in a study of blood T cell repertoires in COVID-19. The protocol was immunoSEQ multiplex PCR, while the TCRdb copy is restricted to in-frame clones and leaves out a portion. The sample yields 150,000 to 200,000 clones, roughly 70% seen once. Sequenced: peripheral blood. All receptors derive from a woman older than 75 with acute or convalescent COVID-19.

The chain carries TRBV6-6 and TRBJ2-1; 8 nucleotides align to TRBD2. There are 13 residues in the CDR3. CDR1 and CDR2 from the germline V gene are MNHNY and SVGAGI (reference sequence). V lost 6 bases to trimming and J lost 9 bases; unmatched junction nucleotides: 7. Here the CDR3 reads CASSPLAGFEQFF. DNA of the CDR3: TGTGCCAGCAGCCCCCTAGCGGGTTTTGAGCAGTTCTTC.

The chain employs TRBV7-8 and TRBJ1-2; tentatively, D is TRBD1 (6 bases). From germline, CDR1 is SGHVS and CDR2 FQNEAQ. This CDR3 is 14 amino acids long. V shed 6 bases and J shed 3 bases, with 14 bases lying between them. Written as DNA, the CDR3 is TGTGCCAGCAGTTCTACAGGGTCGGACTATGGCTACACCTTC. Residues: CASSSTGSDYGYTF.

This chain links TRBV6-4 with TRBJ1-5, with D unclear. Germline values: CDR1 MRHNA, CDR2 SNTAGT. V was clipped by 3 bases and J by 4 bases, with 4 bases between them. CDR3 length: 12 residues. CDR3 in DNA: TGTGCCAGCAGTGATCTGAATCAGCCCCAGCATTTT. This gives the protein CASSDLNQPQHF.

The chain employs TRBV6-1 and TRBJ1-4, with 7 bases fitting TRBD1. The germline V gene has CDR1 MNHNS and CDR2 SASEGT. CDR3 size: 15 residues. The junction had 5 bases not matched to a gene; V was cut back by 2 bases and J by 5 bases. The CDR3, as DNA: TGTGCCAGCAGTGAACTGGTAGGGGGCAATGAAAAACTGTTTTTT. It codes for CASSELVGGNEKLFF.

This clone was picked up a small number of times. The V gene is TRBV19, the J gene TRBJ2-3; TRBD2 might be the D (6 bases). Germline values: CDR1 LNHDA, CDR2 SQIVND (reference sequence). This CDR3 has 14 amino acids. The V end lost 4 bases, the J end lost 5 bases, and 13 bases lay between the germline ends. This chain's CDR3 is CASSNRDFQDTQYF. CDR3 DNA sequence: TGTGCCAGTAGTAACCGGGACTTTCAAGATACGCAGTATTTT.

The V and J genes are TRBV18 and TRBJ1-1; D might be TRBD1 (6 bases). The CDR3 sequence is 17 residues long. Trimming removed 0 bases from V and 0 bases from J, with 14 bases in between. The germline CDR1 and CDR2 sequences are KGHSH and LQKENI. CDR3 in DNA: TGTGCCAGCTCACCACCCGTGGGGGCAATCATGAACACTGAAGCTTTCTTT. This translates into CASSPPVGAIMNTEAFF.

The chain uses TRBV7-8 and TRBJ2-7; D is perhaps TRBD1 (6 bases). Looked up from germline, CDR1 is SGHVS and CDR2 is FQNEAQ. The CDR3 has 13 amino acids. V was shortened by 2 bases and J by 3 bases, with 8 bases between the two germline ends. The CDR3 loop reads CASSLIQGYEQYF. CDR3 nucleotides: TGTGCCAGCAGCTTAATACAGGGCTACGAGCAGTACTTC.

A few counts support this clone. The chain carries TRBV7-9 and TRBJ1-5, with D possibly being TRBD1 (5 bases). The CDR3 covers 15 residues. The V gene's germline CDR1 is SEHNR and CDR2 FQNEAQ (reference sequence). With 5 bases removed from V and 3 bases from J, the gap between germline ends came to 14 bases. The CDR3, as DNA: TGTGCCAGCAGCCCAAGCGGGGGATTCAATCAGCCCCAGCATTTT. This sequence encodes CASSPSGGFNQPQHF.

This chain connects TRBV6-5 to TRBJ2-7, with 7 bases lining up with TRBD1. Trimming cost V 6 bases and J 6 bases; bases outside gene matches: 8. Germline V gene lookup returns CDR1 MNHEY and CDR2 SVGAGI. The CDR3 has 13 amino acids. The CDR3 DNA reads TGTGCCAGCAGCAACAACAGGGGCGGCGAGCAGTACTTC. Amino acids: CASSNNRGGEQYF.

This chain connects TRBV6-1 to TRBJ1-6, with D possibly being TRBD1 (6 bases). Germline V gene lookup returns CDR1 MNHNS and CDR2 SASEGT. This CDR3 is 15 amino acids long. With 2 bases removed from V and 7 bases from J, the gap between germline ends came to 12 bases. The CDR3 reads CASSEKGGGNSPLHF. CDR3 bases: TGTGCCAGCAGTGAAAAGGGGGGGGGAAATTCACCCCTCCACTTT.

This clone was counted only a few times. The rearrangement uses TRBV2 and TRBJ2-2; 9 nucleotides align to TRBD1. CDR1 and CDR2 (germline): SNHLY, FYNNEI. V shed 4 bases and J 6 bases; nucleotides not matched to a gene: 6. This CDR3 is built from 15 residues. CDR3 DNA sequence: TGTGCCAGCAGTGTTTTACAGGGGGCGGCCGGGGAGCTGTTTTTT. It codes for CASSVLQGAAGELFF.

The chain combines TRBV6-2 or TRBV6-3 with TRBJ2-3; TRBD2 matches 14 bases. The CDR3 length is 20 residues. CDR1 and CDR2 from the germline V gene are MNHEY and SVGEGT. The V gene end was trimmed by 3 bases and the J gene end by 4 bases; junction bases not matched to a gene: 15. The CDR3 loop is CASSYLPRRGLAGVPDTQYF. In nucleotides, the CDR3 is TGTGCCAGCAGTTATTTGCCACGCCGGGGACTAGCGGGAGTACCAGATACGCAGTATTTT.

This rearrangement joins TRBV28 to TRBJ2-2; D gene ambiguous. CDR1 is MDHEN and CDR2 is SYDVKM in the germline V gene. This CDR3 comprises 16 residues. Trimming removed 2 bases at V and 0 bases at J, with 10 bases between. The DNA for the CDR3 is TGTGCCAGCAGTTTAGAACAGTGGTCGAACACCGGGGAGCTGTTTTTT. Protein sequence: CASSLEQWSNTGELFF.

This chain links TRBV3-1 (or the pseudogene TRBV3-2) with TRBJ1-2; maybe TRBD1 (6 bases). The CDR3 length is 13 residues. Germline loops: CDR1 LGHDT, CDR2 YNNKEL (reference sequence). V gave up 0 bases and J gave up 7 bases, with 9 bases separating them. In DNA, the CDR3 is TGTGCCAGCAGCCAAGACAGGGGCTTTGGCTACACCTTC. Encoded protein: CASSQDRGFGYTF.

This clone occurred a few times. The chain recombines TRBV28 with TRBJ2-7; D is possibly TRBD1 (7 bases). Trimming removed 6 bases from V and 2 bases from J, with 14 bases in between. CDR1 is MDHEN, CDR2 SYDVKM, per germline. This CDR3 has 14 amino acids. CDR3 residues: CASSRSGGTYEQYF. DNA of the CDR3: TGTGCCAGCAGCCGTTCAGGGGGGACCTACGAGCAGTACTTC.

This chain joins TRBV7-2 and TRBJ1-1, with D unresolved. The length of the CDR3 is 13 residues. CDR1 is SGHTA and CDR2 is FQGNSA in the germline V gene. Trimming took off 3 bases at V and 1 base at J, with 6 bases between the two ends. The CDR3 loop is CASSFTENTEAFF. The CDR3 bases are TGTGCCAGCAGCTTCACAGAGAACACTGAAGCTTTCTTT.

To note about this clone: Different DNA sequences within this sample yield the same CDR3. This CDR3 reads CASSLLAGPYNEQFF. Written as DNA, the CDR3 is TGTGCCTCTAGTCTACTAGCGGGACCCTACAATGAGCAGTTCTTC. This chain connects TRBV6-5 to TRBJ2-1, with 10 nucleotides matching TRBD2. The CDR3 extends over 15 amino acids. Germline-derived CDR1 and CDR2 are MNHEY and SVGAGI. Trimming at V came to 11 bases and at J to 2 bases, leaving 9 bases not matched to a gene.

The chain carries TRBV28 and TRBJ2-7; D is uncertain. CDR1 is MDHEN and CDR2 is SYDVKM in the germline V gene. V lost 5 bases and J 4 bases, leaving 21 bases between the germline ends. The CDR3 consists of 16 residues. DNA for the CDR3: TGTGCCAGCAGTCTCTCCGTTGGCGGCCTTGATTACGAGCAGTACTTC. Amino acid sequence: CASSLSVGGLDYEQYF.

The chain uses TRBV12-3 or TRBV12-4 and TRBJ2-2, with D unclear. This CDR3 has 13 residues. Trimming left V 7 bases short and J 1 base short, with 7 bases between. The CDR3 reads CASTIGNTGELFF. In DNA, the CDR3 is TGTGCCAGCACCATCGGGAACACCGGGGAGCTGTTTTTT.

The genes are TRBV28 and TRBJ2-3; 9 nucleotides agree with TRBD2. The CDR3 loop spans 18 amino acids. The V segment lost 6 bases and the J segment 0 bases; nucleotides outside the gene matches: 13. Germline CDR1 reads MDHEN; CDR2 reads SYDVKM. The CDR3 spells CASSRTPGGTSSTDTQYF. In nucleotides, the CDR3 is TGTGCCAGCAGCCGTACCCCGGGAGGGACTAGCAGCACAGATACGCAGTATTTT.

The genes are TRBV27 and TRBJ1-2; TRBD1 might be the D (5 bases). Germline-derived CDR1 and CDR2 are MNHEY and SMNVEV (reference sequence). The CDR3 loop spans 15 amino acids. Between the trimmed V and J ends, which lost 6 bases and 4 bases, there was a span of 18 bases. The chain's CDR3 is CASREFFRARYGYTF. The CDR3 bases are TGTGCCAGCAGAGAGTTTTTCAGGGCCCGCTATGGCTACACCTTC.

This chain joins TRBV6-5 and TRBJ2-7; a weak D match, TRBD2 (5 bases). V was trimmed by 2 bases and J by 3 bases, leaving 14 bases between them. CDR1 and CDR2 (germline): MNHEY, SVGAGI. The CDR3 runs 15 residues. CDR3 region: CASSYVLGVGYEQYF. The CDR3 region has the DNA TGTGCCAGCAGTTACGTACTGGGAGTGGGCTACGAGCAGTACTTC.

This clone was found once. The chain has TRBV29-1 and TRBJ2-1; 8 positions agree with TRBD2. Germline CDR1 and CDR2: SQVTM and ANQGSEA. The CDR3 totals 14 residues. The J segment lost 12 bases and the V segment lost 2 bases, leaving 12 bases of the junction unmatched. DNA of the CDR3: TGCAGCGTTGAACTAGGTCTAACGGGACTAGGGCAGTTCTTC. Translation: CSVELGLTGLGQFF.

The chain has TRBV7-9 and TRBJ1-2; the D gene is possibly TRBD1 (5 bases). Trimming took 9 bases from V and 8 from J, leaving 19 bases between them. This CDR3 has 13 amino acids. Germline assignment: CDR1 SEHNR and CDR2 FQNEAQ (reference sequence). CDR3 amino acids: CASGERGLRGYTF. The CDR3 nucleotides are TGTGCCAGTGGGGAAAGGGGCCTGCGGGGCTACACCTTC.

The J gene is TRBJ2-7, the V gene TRBV7-2; unclear D gene. CDR3 size: 13 residues. V lost 0 bases, J lost 0 bases, and 3 bases lay in between. The germline V gene encodes CDR1 SGHTA and CDR2 FQGNSA. This CDR3 is CASSLARSYEQYF. CDR3 sequence (DNA): TGTGCCAGCAGCTTAGCCCGCTCCTACGAGCAGTACTTC.